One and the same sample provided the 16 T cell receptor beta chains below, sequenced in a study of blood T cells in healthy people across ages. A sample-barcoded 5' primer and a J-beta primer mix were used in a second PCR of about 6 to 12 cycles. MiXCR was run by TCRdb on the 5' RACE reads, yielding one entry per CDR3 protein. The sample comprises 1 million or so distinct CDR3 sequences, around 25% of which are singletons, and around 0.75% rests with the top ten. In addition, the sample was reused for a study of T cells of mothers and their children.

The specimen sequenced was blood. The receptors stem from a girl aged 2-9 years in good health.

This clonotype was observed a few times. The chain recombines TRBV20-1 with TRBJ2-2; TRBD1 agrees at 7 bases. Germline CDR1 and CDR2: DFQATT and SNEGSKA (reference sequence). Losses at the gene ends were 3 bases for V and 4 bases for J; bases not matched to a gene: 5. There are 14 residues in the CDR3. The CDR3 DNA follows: TGCAGTGCTAGGGACAGGCAGCTCACCGGGGAGCTGTTTTTT. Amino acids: CSARDRQLTGELFF.

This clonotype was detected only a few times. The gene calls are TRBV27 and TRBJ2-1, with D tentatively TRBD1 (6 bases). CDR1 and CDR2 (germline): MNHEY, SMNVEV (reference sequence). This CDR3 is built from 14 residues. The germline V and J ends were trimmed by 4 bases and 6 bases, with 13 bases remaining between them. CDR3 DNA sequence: TGTGCCAGCAGTTACAGGGTGGGGCCCAATGAGCAGTTCTTC. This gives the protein CASSYRVGPNEQFF.

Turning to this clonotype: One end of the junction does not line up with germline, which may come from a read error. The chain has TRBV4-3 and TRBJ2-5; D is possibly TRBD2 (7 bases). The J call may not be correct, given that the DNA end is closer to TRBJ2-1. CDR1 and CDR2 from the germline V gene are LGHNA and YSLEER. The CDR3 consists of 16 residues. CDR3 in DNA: TGCGCCAGCAGCCAAGACCGAGGGGGGGCCTATAATGAGCAGTTCTTC. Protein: CASSQDRGGAYNEQFF.

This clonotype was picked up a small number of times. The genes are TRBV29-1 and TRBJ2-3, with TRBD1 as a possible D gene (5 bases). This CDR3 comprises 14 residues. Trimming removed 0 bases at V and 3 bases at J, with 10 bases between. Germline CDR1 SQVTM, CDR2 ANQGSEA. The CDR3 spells CSVEEGLVTDTQYF. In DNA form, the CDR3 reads TGCAGCGTTGAAGAGGGGCTTGTAACAGATACGCAGTATTTT.

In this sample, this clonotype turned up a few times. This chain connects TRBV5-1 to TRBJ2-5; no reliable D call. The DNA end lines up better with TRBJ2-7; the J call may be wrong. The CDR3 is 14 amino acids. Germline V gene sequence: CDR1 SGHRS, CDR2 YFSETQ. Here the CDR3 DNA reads TGCGCCAGCAGCTTTTTAGGGATGACCTACGAGCAGTACTTC. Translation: CASSFLGMTYEQYF.

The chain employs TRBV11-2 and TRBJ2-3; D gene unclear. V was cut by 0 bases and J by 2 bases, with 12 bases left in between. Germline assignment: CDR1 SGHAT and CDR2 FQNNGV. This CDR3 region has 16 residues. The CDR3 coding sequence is TGTGCCAGCAGCTTAGACTTGAGCGCTGTCACAGATACGCAGTATTTT. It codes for CASSLDLSAVTDTQYF.

The CDR3 bases are TGCGCCAGCAGCCAAGGGCAGGTCTATGGCTACACCTTC. This translates into CASSQGQVYGYTF. The V and J genes are TRBV4-1 and TRBJ1-2; D not certain. The CDR3 is made up of 13 amino acids. Germline V gene data show CDR1 as MGHRA and CDR2 as YSYEKL. With 1 base removed from V and 4 bases from J, the gap between germline ends came to 7 bases.

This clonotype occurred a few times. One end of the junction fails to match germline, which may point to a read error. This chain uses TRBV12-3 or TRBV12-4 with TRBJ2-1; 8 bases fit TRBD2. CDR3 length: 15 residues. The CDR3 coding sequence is TGTGCCAGCAGCCGGAGCGGGGGTCCGACTAATGGGCAGTTCTTC. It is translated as CASSRSGGPTNGQFF.

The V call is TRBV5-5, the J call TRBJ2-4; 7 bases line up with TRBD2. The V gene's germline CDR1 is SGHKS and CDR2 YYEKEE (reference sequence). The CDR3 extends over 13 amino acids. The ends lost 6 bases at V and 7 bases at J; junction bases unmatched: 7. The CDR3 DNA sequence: TGTGCCAGCAACCCCCCCGGGGGGAACATTCAGTACTTC. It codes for CASNPPGGNIQYF.

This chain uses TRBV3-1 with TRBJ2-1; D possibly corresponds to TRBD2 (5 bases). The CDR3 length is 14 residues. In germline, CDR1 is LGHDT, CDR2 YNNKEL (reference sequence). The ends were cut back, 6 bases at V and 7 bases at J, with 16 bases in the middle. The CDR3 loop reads CASRRAPDRNEQFF. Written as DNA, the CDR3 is TGTGCCAGCAGGCGGGCACCCGACCGAAATGAGCAGTTCTTC.

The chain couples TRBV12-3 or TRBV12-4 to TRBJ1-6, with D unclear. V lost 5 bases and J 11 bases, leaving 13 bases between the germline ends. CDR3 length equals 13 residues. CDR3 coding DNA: TGTGCCAGCAGTCAGGCAGATCGGGCACCCCTCCACTTT. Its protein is CASSQADRAPLHF.

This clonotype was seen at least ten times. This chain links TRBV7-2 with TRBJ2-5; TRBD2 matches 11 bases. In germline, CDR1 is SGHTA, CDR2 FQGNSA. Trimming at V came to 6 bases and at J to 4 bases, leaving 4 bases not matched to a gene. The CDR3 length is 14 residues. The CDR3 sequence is CASSSGTSGETQYF. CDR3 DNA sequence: TGTGCCAGCAGTTCTGGGACTAGCGGAGAGACCCAGTACTTC.

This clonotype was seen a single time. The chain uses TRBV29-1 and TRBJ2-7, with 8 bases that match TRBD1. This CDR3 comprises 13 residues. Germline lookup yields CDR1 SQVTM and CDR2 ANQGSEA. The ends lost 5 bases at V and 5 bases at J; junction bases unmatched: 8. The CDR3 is CSVFSQGANEQYF. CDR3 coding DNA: TGCAGCGTTTTTAGTCAGGGGGCTAACGAGCAGTACTTC.

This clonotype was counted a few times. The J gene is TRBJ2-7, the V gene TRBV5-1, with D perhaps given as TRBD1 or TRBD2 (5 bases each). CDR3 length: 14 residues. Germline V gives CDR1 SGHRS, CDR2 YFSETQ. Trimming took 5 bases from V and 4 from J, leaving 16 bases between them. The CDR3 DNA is TGCGCCAGCAGTCCGGGACCGCTGTCTTACGAGCAGTACTTC. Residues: CASSPGPLSYEQYF.

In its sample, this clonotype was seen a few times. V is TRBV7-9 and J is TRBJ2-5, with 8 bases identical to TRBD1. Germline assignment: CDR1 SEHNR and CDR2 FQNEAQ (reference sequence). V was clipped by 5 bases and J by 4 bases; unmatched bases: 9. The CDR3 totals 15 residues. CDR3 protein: CASSPAYTGGETQYF. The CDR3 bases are TGTGCCAGCAGCCCAGCATACACAGGGGGAGAGACCCAGTACTTC.

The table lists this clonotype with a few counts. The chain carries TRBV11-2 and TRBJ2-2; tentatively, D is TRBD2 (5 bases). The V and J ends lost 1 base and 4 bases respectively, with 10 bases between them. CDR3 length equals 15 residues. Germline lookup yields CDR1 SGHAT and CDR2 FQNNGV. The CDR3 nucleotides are TGTGCCAGCAGCTTAGTGGGTGGGAGCACCGGGGAGCTGTTTTTT. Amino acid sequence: CASSLVGGSTGELFF.